The rows below give T cell receptor beta chains drawn from one sample of a study of cytomegalovirus exposure and HLA in healthy donors. TCRdb's copy holds only in-frame clones and misses some; the assay was immunoSEQ multiplex PCR. The sample lists tens of thousands of clones, about 95% occurring once. Material: PBMCs. The source of these receptors is a man between 18 and 29 years old in good health and CMV-seropositive. Both conserved end residues are part of each CDR3.

V: TRBV30
CDR3: CAWSVPRTGDYGYTF

V: TRBV27
CDR3: CASSLWGVAGEKLFF

V: TRBV30
CDR3: CALDRGQETQYF

V: TRBV28
CDR3: CASSLGLAGSEQFF

V: TRBV15
CDR3: CATSQQGREAFF

V: TRBV25-1
CDR3: CASSNVGQGSHEQYF

V: TRBV10-1
CDR3: CASSMPGGFHEQFF

V: TRBV7-9
CDR3: CASSLSRGTDYGYTF

V: TRBV6-5
CDR3: CASRQGAGELFF

V: TRBV30
CDR3: CAWSVGLATETQYF

V: TRBV28
CDR3: CASTGDADTQYF

V: TRBV6-5
CDR3: CASSPLGTQNQPQHF

V: TRBV2
CDR3: CASSFRENEQFF

V: TRBV28
CDR3: CASSPRGQKKETQYF

V: TRBV27
CDR3: CASSITPEGTYGYTF

V: TRBV6-1
CDR3: CASSGLAGASYNEQFF

V: TRBV6-6
CDR3: CASSYSGQGPFGQYF

V: TRBV5-1
CDR3: CASSSAGHRNTEAFF

V: TRBV27
CDR3: CASSAHSGANYGYTF

V: TRBV6-1
CDR3: CASTSPGVSSYEQYF

V: TRBV5-4
CDR3: CASSPPGQGAGTGELFF

V: TRBV7-6
CDR3: CASSLPPWGSGVYNEQFF

V: TRBV5-1
CDR3: CASSKGQGINEKLFF

V: TRBV30
CDR3: CAGLAGRASGANVLTF

V: TRBV13
CDR3: CASSLGEASTNTGELFF

V: TRBV5-1
CDR3: CASSLVGTVNYGYTF

V: TRBV7-8
CDR3: CASSSGQGFEQYF